This T cell receptor beta chain was found in a study of shared clonotypes between healthy human individuals (dated by TCRdb to between 2020 and 2021). Looking at the study overall: The cohort comprised a couple of women and three men aged 18 to 49 years. Per donor, three plates each were used for CD4 naive and CD4 memory, two for CD8 naive, and one for CD8 memory. To estimate repertoire size and how much clonotypes are shared between individuals, the study performed deep sequencing of blood TCR repertoires from a handful of healthy adults. To increase sequencing depth and limit assay-specific biases, different laboratories used diverse techniques to prepare libraries and sequence TCR repertoires. Leukapheresis yielded between about 0.85 and 10 billion PBMCs per donor. Broad study findings and their caveats: Because the study included only a small number of donors, the genetic and exposure-history diversity represented was limited. Rarefaction of sorted-subset datasets indicated incomplete sequencing despite the large sequencing depth. Based on pairwise subsampling, the degree of clonotype sharing among donors was expected to be affected by sequencing depth. Higher generation probabilities were observed for clonotypes shared by all four sorted-subset donors than for non-shared clonotypes. Sampling was restricted to blood, and TCR repertoires in tissue are likely to differ from TCR repertoires in blood. Larger estimated clonotype richness was generally found for naive subsets than for memory subsets. When a few donors were compared, the shared fraction of clonotypes was around 5.1% for naive CD4, 3.5% for naive CD8, more than 2% for memory CD4, and roughly 0.43% for memory CD8.

The germline V gene supplies CDR1 ENHRY and CDR2 SYGVKD. The V and J ends are trimmed by 6 bases and 6 bases, leaving 21 bases between them. Taken from cysteine to phenylalanine, the CDR3 has 16 residues. Just CDR3 DNA is preserved here, 48 bases in frame from base 1. Donors were healthy HIV-negative adults with no recently reported acute infections or vaccinations. Only Caucasian adults living in Nashville, Tennessee, USA were represented among the donors. CD8 memory samples consisted of magnetically selected CD45RO+ cells combined with CCR7-negative CD45RA+ effector memory (TemRA) cells. After blood collection by leukapheresis, PBMCs were isolated using Ficoll-Histopaque density gradient centrifugation and then cryopreserved in the vapor phase of liquid nitrogen. Analytical flow cytometry was used to check the purity and quantity of every magnetically sorted T cell population. Each sorted fraction had its genomic DNA isolated and then quantified by UV absorbance on a Nanodrop 2000c.

Concerning this clone itself: Its antigen has not been determined. It has no much larger one-base neighbor in the sample; base qualities were not kept.

Using the deep immunoSEQ assay, multiplex PCR amplified TCR CDR3 regions from genomic DNA. Extracted genomic DNA from each cell subset was spread evenly across all wells of several immunoSEQ 96-well plates, with each plate serving as a replicate. Each replicate PCR for sorted subsets received about 220 ng genomic DNA, equal to roughly 30,000 T cell genomes. Purified libraries were measured with a Qubit 3.0 fluorometer, size-checked on a Bioanalyzer 2100, and measured again with the KAPA Library Quantification kit. Every immunoSEQ 96-well plate was sequenced on a separate single-read 150-cycle Illumina NextSeq 550 flow cell. Turning to the authors' computational methods: The immunoSEQ output contained only junctional sequences without quality scores, so filtering could not match that applied to full-length reads. To assign V/J genes and CDR3, sequences were annotated using PyIR, a Python wrapper for IgBLAST v1.9, with IMGT germline references. Reads were removed for weak V/J assignments (E-value above 1e-6), missing CDR3, stop codons, out-of-frame junctions, or ambiguous translated residues. A V3J clonotype was defined by an identical inferred V gene, J gene, and CDR3 amino acid sequence. The percentage overlap between two repertoires was calculated by dividing the number of shared unique clonotypes by the size of the smaller repertoire. Three approaches were used to assess repertoire richness: RTK rarefaction, the Chao1 estimator, and Recon v2.1 estimates of unobserved clonotypes. OLGA was used to compute generation probabilities for all TCRbeta clonotypes that the gDNA method yielded from a few donors. The clones in this table, taken by TCRdb from immuneACCESS, are in-frame only. Not every clone is retained; where verified, under half of the shortfall comes from an unresolved V gene, and the cause of the rest is unknown. That table is the source of V, J and clone size, and D and trimming were worked out from the DNA. The sample includes just over 95,000 clones, with around two thirds observed a single time. The biggest ten clones account for about 42% of the sample.

What was sequenced was memory CD8+ T cells sorted from blood. The sample's cell subset or site label, decoded: CD45RO+ cells pooled with CCR7-negative TemRA cells. This TCR came from a man younger than 40 in good health. The rearranged segments are TRBV10-3 and TRBJ2-1, with the D segment possibly TRBD1 or TRBD2, each aligning over 6 bases. The nucleotide sequence is given as TGTGCCATCAGCCAGCCCTCGGGGGCTGGGGCCAATGAGCAGTTCTTC. This sequence encodes CAISQPSGAGANEQFF.